This is a list of T cell receptor beta chains from one sample in a study of T cells after yellow fever vaccination. TCRdb recomputed calls from the 5' RACE reads with MiXCR, one row per CDR3 protein. The sample lists about 400,000 distinct CDR3 sequences; more than 5.5% were seen once. The specimen was PBMCs, collected 5 days after the yellow fever booster vaccination. These receptors all stem from a man in his thirties or forties who received the YFV17D yellow fever vaccine. CDR3s include the opening cysteine and the closing phenylalanine or tryptophan. Fields, in order: CDR3 protein, CDR3 DNA, clone size, D gene, V gene, J gene. The D gene is left open where the match is weak. Rows may omit the clone size; those that give it use once, few, many or a size class.

CDR3aa: CASSRDRHEYF
CDR3nt: TGTGCCAGTAGCCGGGACAGACATGAGTACTTC
abundance: .
d_gene: TRBD1
v_gene: TRBV19
j_gene: TRBJ2-4

CDR3aa: CASSSSPETEDF
CDR3nt: TGTGCCAGCAGTTCCTCCCCCGAGACAGAGGACTTC
abundance: .
d_gene: .
v_gene: TRBV6-2/TRBV6-3
j_gene: TRBJ2-5

CDR3aa: CASSLIAGNTEAFF
CDR3nt: TGTGCCAGCAGCTTAATAGCAGGGAACACTGAAGCTTTCTTT
abundance: few
d_gene: .
v_gene: TRBV7-2
j_gene: TRBJ1-1

CDR3aa: CASSLDHAKETQYF
CDR3nt: TGTGCCAGCAGCTTAGACCACGCCAAGGAGACCCAGTACTTC
abundance: .
d_gene: .
v_gene: TRBV7-2
j_gene: TRBJ2-5

CDR3aa: CASSPRGGMGISETQYF
CDR3nt: TGTGCCAGCAGCCCCCGTGGCGGGATGGGGATATCGGAGACCCAGTACTTC
abundance: few
d_gene: .
v_gene: TRBV3-1
j_gene: TRBJ2-5

CDR3aa: CASTTGAGLNTGELFF
CDR3nt: TGCGCCAGCACCACGGGGGCAGGACTAAACACCGGGGAGCTGTTTTTT
abundance: many
d_gene: .
v_gene: TRBV5-1
j_gene: TRBJ2-2

CDR3aa: CASSSSGRTYEQYF
CDR3nt: TGTGCCAGCAGCTCTAGCGGGAGGACCTACGAGCAGTACTTC
abundance: many
d_gene: TRBD2
v_gene: TRBV7-2
j_gene: TRBJ2-7

CDR3aa: CASRPTPLSSYEQYF
CDR3nt: TGTGCCAGCAGGCCCACGCCCCTGAGCTCCTACGAGCAGTACTTC
abundance: .
d_gene: .
v_gene: TRBV28
j_gene: TRBJ2-7

CDR3aa: CASSLTSGEQYF
CDR3nt: TGTGCCAGCAGCTTAACGTCGGGCGAGCAGTACTTC
abundance: many
d_gene: .
v_gene: TRBV7-8
j_gene: TRBJ2-7

CDR3aa: CSARTGQQYF
CDR3nt: TGCAGTGCTAGAACGGGACAACAGTATTTT
abundance: .
d_gene: .
v_gene: TRBV20-1
j_gene: TRBJ2-3

CDR3aa: CASSPHLGSNQPQHF
CDR3nt: TGTGCCAGCAGTCCCCACCTGGGTAGCAATCAGCCCCAGCATTTT
abundance: .
d_gene: .
v_gene: TRBV12-3/TRBV12-4
j_gene: TRBJ1-5

CDR3aa: CASRFSPGGYQPQHF
CDR3nt: TGTGCCAGCAGGTTTAGCCCTGGGGGATATCAGCCCCAGCATTTT
abundance: many
d_gene: .
v_gene: TRBV6-2/TRBV6-3
j_gene: TRBJ1-5

CDR3aa: CSVTSGGYEQYF
CDR3nt: TGCAGCGTAACTAGCGGGGGTTACGAGCAGTACTTC
abundance: .
d_gene: TRBD2
v_gene: TRBV29-1
j_gene: TRBJ2-7

CDR3aa: CASSLERQGKLFF
CDR3nt: TGTGCCAGCAGCTTAGAGAGACAGGGTAAACTGTTTTTT
abundance: few
d_gene: TRBD1
v_gene: TRBV7-8
j_gene: TRBJ1-4

CDR3aa: CASSPDDYEQYF
CDR3nt: TGCGCCAGCAGCCCCGACGACTACGAGCAGTACTTC
abundance: many
d_gene: .
v_gene: TRBV5-1
j_gene: TRBJ2-7

CDR3aa: CASSPLAGVTDEQYF
CDR3nt: TGTGCCAGCAGCCCATTAGCGGGAGTCACCGACGAGCAGTACTTC
abundance: many
d_gene: TRBD2
v_gene: TRBV7-9
j_gene: TRBJ2-7

CDR3aa: CSARAPAGPAYEQYF
CDR3nt: TGCAGTGCTAGAGCCCCTGCGGGACCCGCCTACGAGCAGTACTTC
abundance: many
d_gene: .
v_gene: TRBV20-1
j_gene: TRBJ2-7

CDR3aa: CRPKGGQETQYF
CDR3nt: TGCAGGCCTAAAGGGGGCCAAGAGACCCAGTACTTC
abundance: many
d_gene: .
v_gene: TRBV29-1
j_gene: TRBJ2-5

CDR3aa: CSARAPSPLAGVLDEQYF
CDR3nt: TGCAGTGCTAGAGCCCCCTCCCCTCTAGCTGGCGTCTTGGACGAGCAGTACTTC
abundance: few
d_gene: .
v_gene: TRBV20-1
j_gene: TRBJ2-7

CDR3aa: CSARDDRPTSAQYF
CDR3nt: TGCAGTGCTAGAGACGACAGGCCCACCTCGGCCCAGTACTTC
abundance: .
d_gene: .
v_gene: TRBV20-1
j_gene: TRBJ2-5

CDR3aa: CSANHPSIDIEKLFF
CDR3nt: TGCAGTGCTAACCACCCCTCGATAGATATTGAAAAACTGTTTTTT
abundance: .
d_gene: .
v_gene: TRBV20-1
j_gene: TRBJ1-4

CDR3aa: CSAGLAGRNEQFF
CDR3nt: TGCAGCGCTGGACTAGCGGGCCGAAATGAGCAGTTCTTC
abundance: .
d_gene: TRBD2
v_gene: TRBV20-1
j_gene: TRBJ2-1

CDR3aa: CSARDILSQSYNEQFF
CDR3nt: TGCAGTGCTAGAGATATACTAAGCCAATCCTACAATGAGCAGTTCTTC
abundance: .
d_gene: .
v_gene: TRBV20-1
j_gene: TRBJ2-1

CDR3aa: CASSSLSGRRDTQYF
CDR3nt: TGTGCCAGCAGCTCACTTAGCGGGAGAAGGGATACGCAGTATTTT
abundance: few
d_gene: TRBD2
v_gene: TRBV7-2
j_gene: TRBJ2-3